These 7 T cell receptor beta chains came from one sample sequenced in a study of identical twins. TCRdb reanalysed the 5' RACE reads using MiXCR and keeps one entry per CDR3 protein. Of some 1,700,000 distinct CDR3 sequences in the sample, about 31% are singletons; the top ten hold under 0.35%. The sequenced sample consisted of cord blood. These TCRs come from a newborn girl in good health.

This clonotype is a singleton in its sample. V gene TRBV6-1 combines with J gene TRBJ1-2; the match to TRBD1 covers 11 bases. Germline assignment: CDR1 MNHNS and CDR2 SASEGT. The junction had 5 bases not matched to a gene; V was cut back by 6 bases and J by 2 bases. This CDR3 is 15 amino acids long. DNA for the CDR3: TGTGCCAGCAGGGCCGGGACAGGGGGGAACTATGGCTACACCTTC. It codes for CASRAGTGGNYGYTF.

In this sample, this clonotype turned up a few times. The chain has TRBV29-1 and TRBJ2-5; tentatively, D is TRBD2 (5 bases). This CDR3 has 13 residues. The ends were cut back, 2 bases at V and 11 bases at J, with 18 bases in the middle. CDR1 and CDR2 (germline): SQVTM, ANQGSEA. CDR3: CSVEIGGLNEQYF. CDR3 in DNA: TGCAGCGTTGAAATAGGCGGGTTAAATGAGCAGTACTTC.

This clonotype has more than one count but fewer than ten. The V gene is TRBV3-1, the J gene TRBJ2-3; 11 bases are a match to TRBD2. Germline CDR1 reads LGHDT; CDR2 reads YNNKEL (reference sequence). After removal of 2 bases from V and 3 bases from J, the junction contained 4 bases not matched to a gene. The length of the CDR3 is 16 residues. The CDR3 sequence is CASSQYSSGGTDTQYF. CDR3 DNA: TGTGCCAGCAGCCAATACTCTAGCGGGGGGACAGATACGCAGTATTTT.

V usage is TRBV3-1 and J usage is TRBJ2-7, with 11 bases that match TRBD2. There are 16 residues in the CDR3. Germline CDR1 reads LGHDT; CDR2 reads YNNKEL (reference sequence). After removal of 1 base from V and 2 bases from J, the junction contained 4 bases not matched to a gene. CDR3: CASSQGGTSGPYEQYF. CDR3 coding DNA: TGTGCCAGCAGCCAAGGAGGGACTAGCGGTCCCTACGAGCAGTACTTC.

There are a few counts of this clonotype. The chain recombines TRBV20-1 with TRBJ1-1; D is undetermined. V lost 0 bases and J lost 6, with 8 bases in between. CDR3 size: 12 residues. Germline CDR1 reads DFQATT; CDR2 reads SNEGSKA (reference sequence). This CDR3 reads CSARDRSSEAFF. Here the CDR3 DNA reads TGCAGTGCTAGAGATCGGAGTTCTGAAGCTTTCTTT.

This clonotype was seen more than once but under ten times. The V and J genes are TRBV2 and TRBJ2-3; 10 bases are a match to TRBD1. This CDR3 is 16 amino acids long. V shed 4 bases, J shed 2 bases, and the junction held 6 bases outside the gene matches. Looked up from germline, CDR1 is SNHLY and CDR2 is FYNNEI. The CDR3 sequence: CASSARQGAHTDTQYF. The CDR3 coding sequence is TGTGCCAGCAGTGCTCGACAGGGGGCACACACAGATACGCAGTATTTT.

The V gene is TRBV5-5, the J gene TRBJ2-7, with a possible D match to TRBD2 (5 bases). Germline lookup yields CDR1 SGHKS and CDR2 YYEKEE (reference sequence). V lost 5 bases and J lost 7, with 19 bases in between. The CDR3 contains 14 residues. CDR3 protein: CASSLAVPYNEQYF. The CDR3 bases are TGTGCCAGCAGTCTAGCCGTCCCTTACAATGAGCAGTACTTC. The full variable domain, in which reference TRBV5-5 and TRBJ2-7 provide the parts outside the CDR3, is DAGVTQSPTHLIKTRGQQVTLRCSPISGHKSVSWYQQVLGQGPQFIFQYYEKEERGRGNFPDRFSARQFPNYSSELNVNALLLGDSALYLCASSLAVPYNEQYFGPGTRLTVT.